The 25 T cell receptor beta chains listed next were all sequenced from one sample in a study of cytomegalovirus exposure and HLA in healthy donors. Amplification used 60 Vbeta primers and 13 Jbeta primers. Data came from immunoSEQ multiplex PCR; TCRdb stores just in-frame clones and leaves some out. Of some 190,000 clones in the sample, about 86% were seen once. The sample was PBMCs. The receptors here all came from a woman in her twenties or thirties in good health and CMV-seronegative.

V and J are TRBV29-1 and TRBJ1-1; a weak D match, TRBD1 (6 bases). The CDR3 has 13 amino acids. Germline V gene sequence: CDR1 SQVTM, CDR2 ANQGSEA. V lost 5 bases, J lost 0 bases, and 10 bases lay in between. The CDR3 DNA follows: TGCAGCGTTCGACAGGACATGAACACTGAAGCTTTCTTT. Its translation is CSVRQDMNTEAFF.

This chain joins TRBV27 and TRBJ2-3; TRBD2 might be the D (5 bases). The CDR3 covers 14 residues. CDR1 MNHEY and CDR2 SMNVEV come from the germline V gene (reference sequence). V was cut by 1 base and J by 3 bases, with 8 bases left in between. CDR3: CASSLYGETDTQYF. The DNA for the CDR3 is TGTGCCAGCAGTTTATATGGGGAGACAGATACGCAGTATTTT.

The chain has TRBV4-1 and TRBJ2-1; possibly TRBD2 for D (6 bases). The CDR3 spans 14 residues. In germline, CDR1 is MGHRA, CDR2 YSYEKL. With 4 bases removed from V and 0 bases from J, the gap between germline ends came to 7 bases. The chain's CDR3 is CASSPSVSYNEQFF. CDR3 nucleotide sequence: TGCGCCAGCAGCCCTAGCGTCTCCTACAATGAGCAGTTCTTC.

As regards this clone: Germline is not matched at one junction end, which may reflect a read error. The V and J genes are TRBV7-7 and TRBJ2-1; D may be TRBD2 (5 bases). CDR1 is SSHAT and CDR2 is FNYEAQ in the germline V gene (reference sequence). The CDR3 is 15 residues long. The CDR3 here is CASSFSPGSYNEQFF. CDR3 sequence (DNA): TGTGCTAGCAGCTTCTCCCCGGGGTCCTACAATGAGCAGTTCTTC.

CDR3 amino acids: CASSDGGSWEELFF. In DNA, the CDR3 is TGCGCCAGCAGTGACGGCGGGAGCTGGGAGGAGCTGTTTTTT. V usage is TRBV10-2 and J usage is TRBJ2-2; 7 nucleotides line up with TRBD2. V was pared by 3 bases and J by 10 bases, with 8 bases of the junction left unmatched. The CDR3 totals 14 residues. CDR1 and CDR2 from the germline V gene are WSHSY and SAAADI.

The rearrangement links TRBV10-3 to TRBJ2-7, with D tentatively TRBD2 (5 bases). Per the germline V gene, CDR1 is ENHRY and CDR2 is SYGVKD. This CDR3 is 14 amino acids long. V gave up 6 bases and J gave up 0 bases, with 12 bases separating them. The CDR3 DNA follows: TGTGCCATCAGAGTCGCGGGTGGCTCCTACGAGCAGTACTTC. Protein: CAIRVAGGSYEQYF.

The chain combines TRBV7-9 with TRBJ2-5; D uncertain. Germline V gene sequence: CDR1 SEHNR, CDR2 FQNEAQ (reference sequence). Between the trimmed V and J ends, which lost 3 bases and 4 bases, there was a span of 18 bases. The length of the CDR3 is 16 residues. The CDR3 DNA reads as TGTGCCAGCAGCTTGAGCCCGGGTCTTCTCGCAGAGACCCAGTACTTC. Translation: CASSLSPGLLAETQYF.

This sequence joins TRBV27 and TRBJ2-7; 7 nucleotides agree with TRBD2. The CDR3 has 15 amino acids. The J segment lost 3 bases and the V segment lost 5 bases, leaving 10 bases of the junction unmatched. Germline V gives CDR1 MNHEY, CDR2 SMNVEV (reference sequence). CDR3 in amino acids: CASSAVAGAGYEQYF. The CDR3 DNA reads as TGTGCCAGCAGTGCTGTAGCGGGCGCGGGCTACGAGCAGTACTTC.

This clone was found a few times. The chain joins TRBV21-1 to TRBJ2-5; the D segment call TRBD1 is taken from the table without a DNA check. TRBV21-1 is classified as a pseudogene. This CDR3 has 12 amino acids. CDR3 sequence: CASITGTETQYF. The CDR3 bases are TGTGCCAGCATCACAGGGACGGAGACCCAGTACTTC.

J is TRBJ2-5 and V is TRBV28, with D maybe TRBD2 (5 bases). The J call may not be correct, given that the DNA end is closer to TRBJ2-7. The CDR3 covers 15 residues. The germline CDR1 and CDR2 sequences are MDHEN and SYDVKM. CDR3 in amino acids: CASSLPGGKNYEQYF. For the CDR3, the DNA is TGTGCCAGCAGTTTACCCGGAGGTAAAAACTACGAGCAGTACTTC.

This clone came up once. The chain employs TRBV5-5 and TRBJ2-7; tentative D call: TRBD1 (5 bases). The CDR3 covers 15 residues. The V and J ends lost 1 base and 6 bases respectively, with 17 bases between them. Germline V lookup: CDR1 SGHKS, CDR2 YYEKEE (reference sequence). The CDR3 protein is CASSLNAGKFSEQYF. DNA of the CDR3: TGTGCCAGCAGCTTGAATGCAGGGAAATTTTCCGAGCAGTACTTC. The full variable domain, its missing parts supplied by reference TRBV5-5 and TRBJ2-7, is DAGVTQSPTHLIKTRGQQVTLRCSPISGHKSVSWYQQVLGQGPQFIFQYYEKEERGRGNFPDRFSARQFPNYSSELNVNALLLGDSALYLCASSLNAGKFSEQYFGPGTRLTVT.

The chain joins TRBV5-1 to TRBJ2-5; 9 nucleotides agree with TRBD2. The junction had 9 bases not matched to a gene; V was cut back by 4 bases and J by 2 bases. The CDR3 is 16 amino acids. Germline V gene data show CDR1 as SGHRS and CDR2 as YFSETQ. CDR3 bases: TGCGCCAGCAGCCCCGCGAGCGGGGGGTCGCAAGAGACCCAGTACTTC. This encodes CASSPASGGSQETQYF.

The chain carries TRBV28 and TRBJ2-7; possible D gene TRBD2, 6 bases. The germline V gene has CDR1 MDHEN and CDR2 SYDVKM. CDR3 length: 13 amino acids. V lost 7 bases to trimming and J lost 5 bases, with 15 bases between them. The CDR3 DNA is TGTGCCAGCACCGGGGGACCCATCCACGAGCAGTACTTC. It encodes CASTGGPIHEQYF.

This clone was recorded once. The chain is built from TRBV28 and TRBJ2-7; TRBD2 matches at 12 bases. The CDR3 length is 16 residues. CDR1 is MDHEN and CDR2 is SYDVKM in the germline V gene. V lost 5 bases to trimming and J lost 5 bases; unmatched junction nucleotides: 10. CDR3 amino acids: CASSPNTSGRMHEQYF. The CDR3 DNA sequence: TGTGCCAGCAGTCCGAATACTAGCGGGAGGATGCACGAGCAGTACTTC.

The CDR3 nucleotides read TGCGCCAGCAGCACCCGACCACAGGGGTCCTACGAGCAGTACTTC. It specifies CASSTRPQGSYEQYF. The chain combines TRBV5-1 with TRBJ2-5, with 7 bases aligning to TRBD1. The J call is doubtful: the DNA matches TRBJ2-7 better. The CDR3 is made up of 15 amino acids. The V gene's germline CDR1 is SGHRS and CDR2 YFSETQ.

This clone was seen more than once but under ten times. This rearrangement joins TRBV6-1 to TRBJ2-1; 12 bases match TRBD1. This CDR3 spans 14 amino acids. J lost 7 bases, V lost 6 bases, and 4 bases had no gene match. Germline-derived CDR1 and CDR2 are MNHNS and SASEGT. The chain's CDR3 is CASRGQGAQNEQFF. CDR3 in DNA: TGTGCCAGCAGGGGACAGGGGGCGCAGAATGAGCAGTTCTTC.

The chain couples TRBV6-1 to TRBJ1-1; D not resolved. V shed 6 bases and J shed 3 bases, with 11 bases lying between them. This CDR3 is built from 13 residues. CDR1 and CDR2 from the germline V gene are MNHNS and SASEGT. As DNA, the CDR3 is TGTGCCAGCAGGAGGGAAATGGACACTGAAGCTTTCTTT. This codes for CASRREMDTEAFF.

The chain couples TRBV27 to TRBJ2-7; 7 positions agree with TRBD1. CDR1 and CDR2 (germline): MNHEY, SMNVEV (reference sequence). The CDR3 is made up of 12 amino acids. V lost 6 bases and J lost 1; bases outside the gene matches: 0. The DNA for the CDR3 is TGTGCCAGCAGGGGACAGTCCTACGAGCAGTACTTC. Translating gives CASRGQSYEQYF.

Of note for this clone: Mismatch with germline at one junction end may stem from a read error. The chain employs TRBV7-9 and TRBJ2-1; 7 nucleotides align to TRBD2. Germline-derived CDR1 and CDR2 are SEHNR and FQNEAQ (reference sequence). The CDR3 has 16 residues. DNA of the CDR3: TGTTCCAGCAGCTTAGCGGGTACTAGTGGGCACAATGAGCAGTTCTTC. As protein: CSSSLAGTSGHNEQFF.

This chain connects TRBV18 to TRBJ1-2, with D perhaps TRBD1 (5 bases). CDR1 is KGHSH, CDR2 LQKENI, per germline. This CDR3 is 14 amino acids long. Trimming pared 1 base from V and 3 bases from J, leaving 9 bases between. The CDR3 DNA reads TGTGCCAGCTCACCACGGGAAGGGGACTATGGCTACACCTTC. Encoded protein: CASSPREGDYGYTF.

This chain links TRBV28 with TRBJ1-1; D is uncertain. The CDR3 is 10 amino acids. The V end was cut by 6 bases, the J end by 8 bases, with 7 bases between. The germline V gene has CDR1 MDHEN and CDR2 SYDVKM. This CDR3 reads CASRAREAFF. The CDR3 nucleotides are TGTGCCAGCAGAGCCAGGGAAGCTTTCTTT.

The chain couples TRBV28 to TRBJ2-3; 7 bases are shared with TRBD2. The CDR3 contains 15 residues. Trimming cost V 7 bases and J 5 bases; bases outside gene matches: 12. The germline CDR1 and CDR2 sequences are MDHEN and SYDVKM. The CDR3 DNA follows: TGTGCCAGCATGGTCGTGGCGGGAGCGATAGATACGCAGTATTTT. Protein sequence: CASMVVAGAIDTQYF. Full variable domain (remainder filled in from reference TRBV28 and TRBJ2-3): DVKVTQSSRYLVKRTGEKVFLECVQDMDHENMFWYRQDPGLGLRLIYFSYDVKMKEKGDIPEGYSVSREKKERFSLILESASTNQTSMYLCASMVVAGAIDTQYFGPGTRLTVL.

The chain has TRBV7-2 and TRBJ2-3, with 10 bases matching TRBD1. The germline gives CDR1 SGHTA, CDR2 FQGNSA. The CDR3 runs to 14 residues. The ends lost 9 bases at V and 4 bases at J; junction bases unmatched: 7. CDR3 nucleotide sequence: TGTGCCAGTGACGCGGGACAGGGGCCAGATACGCAGTATTTT. Its protein is CASDAGQGPDTQYF. Supplemented by reference TRBV7-2 and TRBJ2-3, the full variable domain reads GAGVSQSPSNKVTEKGKDVELRCDPISGHTALYWYRQSLGQGLEFLIYFQGNSAPDKSGLPSDRFSAERTGGSVSTLTIQRTQQEDSAVYLCASDAGQGPDTQYFGPGTRLTVL.

V and J are TRBV5-1 and TRBJ1-1; D is ambiguous. The CDR3 runs 16 residues. V was cut by 0 bases and J by 1 base, with 13 bases left in between. The germline CDR1 and CDR2 sequences are SGHRS and YFSETQ. CDR3 sequence reads: CASSLEGTVTNTEAFF. The CDR3 coding sequence is TGCGCCAGCAGCTTGGAAGGTACAGTTACGAACACTGAAGCTTTCTTT.

This chain links TRBV20-1 with TRBJ2-7; no definite D call. The V gene lost 5 bases and the J gene lost 7 bases, with 12 bases spanning the gap. CDR1 is DFQATT, CDR2 SNEGSKA, per germline (reference sequence). The length of the CDR3 is 11 residues. The chain's CDR3 is CSAPLSREQYF. The CDR3 DNA reads as TGCAGTGCTCCCCTATCCCGAGAGCAGTACTTC.